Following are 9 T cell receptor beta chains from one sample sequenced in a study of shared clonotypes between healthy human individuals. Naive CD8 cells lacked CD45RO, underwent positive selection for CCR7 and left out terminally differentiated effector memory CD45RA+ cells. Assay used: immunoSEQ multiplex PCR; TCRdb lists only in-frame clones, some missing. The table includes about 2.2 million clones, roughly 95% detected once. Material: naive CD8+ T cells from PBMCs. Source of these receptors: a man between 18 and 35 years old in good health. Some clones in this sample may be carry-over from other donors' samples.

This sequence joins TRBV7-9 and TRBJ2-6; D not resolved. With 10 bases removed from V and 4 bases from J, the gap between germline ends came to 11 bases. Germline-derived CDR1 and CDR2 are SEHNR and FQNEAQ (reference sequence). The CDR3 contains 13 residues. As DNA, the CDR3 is TGTGCCACCCTTTTTTCGGGGGCCAACGTCCTGACTTTC. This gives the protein CATLFSGANVLTF.

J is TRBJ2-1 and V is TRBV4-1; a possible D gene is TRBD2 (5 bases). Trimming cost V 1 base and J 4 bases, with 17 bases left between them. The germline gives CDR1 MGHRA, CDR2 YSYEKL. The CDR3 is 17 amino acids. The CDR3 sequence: CASSQGSGTTYYNEQFF. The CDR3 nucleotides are TGCGCCAGCAGCCAAGGAAGCGGTACCACTTATTACAATGAGCAGTTCTTC.

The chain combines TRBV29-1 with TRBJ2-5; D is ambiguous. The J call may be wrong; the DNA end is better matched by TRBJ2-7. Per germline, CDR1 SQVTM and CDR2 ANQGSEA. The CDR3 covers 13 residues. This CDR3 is CSVPGERIYEQYF. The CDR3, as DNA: TGCAGCGTGCCAGGCGAGAGAATCTACGAGCAGTACTTC.

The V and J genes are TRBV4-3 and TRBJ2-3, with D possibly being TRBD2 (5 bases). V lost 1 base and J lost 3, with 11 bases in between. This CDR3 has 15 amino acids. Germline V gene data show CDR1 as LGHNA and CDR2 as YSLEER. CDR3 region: CASSQGTDRTDTQYF. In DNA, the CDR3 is TGCGCCAGCAGCCAAGGGACTGATAGGACAGATACGCAGTATTTT.

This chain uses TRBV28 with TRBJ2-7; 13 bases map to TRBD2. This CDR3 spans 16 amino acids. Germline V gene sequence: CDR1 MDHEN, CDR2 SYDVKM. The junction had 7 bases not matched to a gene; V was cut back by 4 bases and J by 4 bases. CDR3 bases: TGTGCCAGCAGTTCCCGGACTAGCGGGGGTATATACGAGCAGTACTTC. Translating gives CASSSRTSGGIYEQYF.

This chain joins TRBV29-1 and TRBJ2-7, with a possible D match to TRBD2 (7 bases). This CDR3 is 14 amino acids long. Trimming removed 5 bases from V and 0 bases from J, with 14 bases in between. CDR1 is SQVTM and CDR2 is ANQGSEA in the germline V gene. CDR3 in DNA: TGCAGCGTTAGGGGGGGGGCGAGCTCCTACGAGCAGTACTTC. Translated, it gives CSVRGGASSYEQYF.

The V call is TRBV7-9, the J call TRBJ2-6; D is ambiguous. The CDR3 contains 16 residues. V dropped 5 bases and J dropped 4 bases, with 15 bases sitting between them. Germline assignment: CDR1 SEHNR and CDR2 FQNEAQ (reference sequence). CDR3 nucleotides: TGTGCCAGCAGCCTTATTAAGGTTGCCGGGGCCAACGTCCTGACTTTC. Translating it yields CASSLIKVAGANVLTF.

The CDR3 DNA reads as TGCGCCAGCAGCTTGGGTGACCAATGGGAGCCCCAGCATTTT. This translates into CASSLGDQWEPQHF. V and J are TRBV5-1 and TRBJ1-5; D unclear. The germline V gene has CDR1 SGHRS and CDR2 YFSETQ. The length of the CDR3 is 14 residues. With 0 bases removed from V and 8 bases from J, the gap between germline ends came to 12 bases.

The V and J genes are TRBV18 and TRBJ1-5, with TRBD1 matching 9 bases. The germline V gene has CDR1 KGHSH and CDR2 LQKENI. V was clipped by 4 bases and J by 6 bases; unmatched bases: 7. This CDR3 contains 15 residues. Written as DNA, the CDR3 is TGTGCCAGCTCACGCCCGGGACAGGGATTTCAGCCCCAGCATTTT. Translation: CASSRPGQGFQPQHF.